This T cell receptor beta chain stems from a study of technical replicates of blood from a few donors. From germline, CDR1 is SGHTA and CDR2 FQGNSA. The CDR3 length is 15 residues. Trimming shortened V by 5 bases and J by 0 bases, and 14 bases separated the two germline ends. TCRdb keeps only in-frame clones here, not all; method: immunoSEQ multiplex PCR. This sample has 60,000 or so clones, with around nine tenths found just once. This receptor was obtained from a human donor in good health. Some clones in this sample may be carry-over from other donors' samples. Sequencing was done on a sample of PBMCs. J is TRBJ2-7 and V is TRBV7-2; a possible D gene is TRBD1 (6 bases). CDR3 DNA sequence: TGTGCCAGCAGCAAAGAGGGGGTATCCTCCTACGAGCAGTACTTC. The encoded protein is CASSKEGVSSYEQYF.